These 12 T cell receptor beta chains were all obtained from the same sample, sequenced in a study of CD8 T cells in ankylosing spondylitis. Study-wide results and limits: About 8 highly homologous variants formed a TCR beta motif that appeared characteristic of ankylosing spondylitis blood.

TCRdb ran MiXCR on the 5' RACE reads and lists one entry per CDR3 protein. This sample carries around 770,000 distinct CDR3 sequences, 15% to 20% of them seen once, and the ten largest clones take around a fifth. Antigen specificity for these receptors is unknown. Specimen: blood, either unsorted or a sorted T cell fraction (not recorded which). All receptors come from a male donor with ankylosing spondylitis.

Here the CDR3 reads CASSWGPETEAFF. The CDR3, as DNA: TGTGCCAGCAGTTGGGGTCCCGAGACTGAAGCTTTCTTT. The chain uses TRBV6-5 and TRBJ1-1; unclear D gene. This CDR3 region has 13 residues. V was shortened by 4 bases and J by 5 bases, with 11 bases between the two germline ends. CDR1 is MNHEY, CDR2 SVGAGI, per germline.

This clonotype appeared many times. V and J are TRBV7-9 and TRBJ2-2; tentative D call: TRBD1 (6 bases). Germline CDR1 reads SEHNR; CDR2 reads FQNEAQ (reference sequence). The CDR3 is 15 amino acids. V lost 4 bases to trimming and J lost 4 bases, with 13 bases between them. In DNA, the CDR3 is TGTGCCAGCAGCTCCAACAGGGTGGCCACCGGGGAGCTGTTTTTT. It is translated as CASSSNRVATGELFF. The full variable domain, rest sourced from reference TRBV7-9 and TRBJ2-2, is DTGVSQNPRHKITKRGQNVTFRCDPISEHNRLYWYRQTLGQGPEFLTYFQNEAQLEKSRLLSDRFSAERPKGSFSTLEIQRTEQGDSAMYLCASSSNRVATGELFFGEGSRLTVL.

This clonotype was counted a few times. The chain's CDR3 is CATYPGGGSVNQFF. CDR3 in DNA: TGTGCCACGTACCCCGGTGGAGGGAGTGTTAACCAGTTCTTC. The chain combines TRBV10-3 with TRBJ2-1, with a weak D call TRBD2 (6 bases). Germline values: CDR1 ENHRY, CDR2 SYGVKD. V was clipped by 10 bases and J by 13 bases, with 26 bases between them. The CDR3 has 14 amino acids.

This clonotype appeared a few times. This chain links TRBV9 with TRBJ2-2; D is tentatively TRBD1 or TRBD2 (5 bases each). This CDR3 has 15 residues. Germline CDR1 is SGDLS and CDR2 is YYNGEE. Trimming left V 1 base short and J 2 bases short, with 9 bases between. The CDR3 is CASSVRGENTGELFF. In DNA form, the CDR3 reads TGTGCCAGCAGCGTACGAGGGGAAAACACCGGGGAGCTGTTTTTT.

V usage is TRBV24-1 and J usage is TRBJ2-1, with TRBD1 as a possible D gene (6 bases). V was clipped by 5 bases and J by 4 bases, with 8 bases between them. From germline, CDR1 is KGHDR and CDR2 SFDVKD. The CDR3 loop spans 13 amino acids. CDR3 DNA: TGTGCCACCAGTGGAGGGACATACAATGAGCAGTTCTTC. It translates to CATSGGTYNEQFF.

The chain has TRBV12-3 or TRBV12-4 and TRBJ2-5, with 12 bases that match TRBD2. V lost 6 bases, J lost 5 bases, and 10 bases stayed unmatched. This CDR3 is built from 16 residues. The CDR3 region is CASRYASGGAGETQYF. The CDR3 DNA sequence: TGTGCCAGCAGATACGCTAGCGGGGGGGCAGGGGAGACCCAGTACTTC.

The rearrangement joins TRBV7-8 to TRBJ1-6; 7 nucleotides align to TRBD1. Trimming at V came to 2 bases and at J to 6 bases, leaving 4 bases not matched to a gene. Germline loops: CDR1 SGHVS, CDR2 FQNEAQ. The CDR3 extends over 15 amino acids. The CDR3 spells CASSLSAGGNSPLHF. The CDR3 DNA follows: TGTGCCAGCAGCTTATCGGCAGGGGGTAATTCACCCCTCCACTTT.

The chain employs TRBV3-1 and TRBJ1-2, with unresolved D. Trimming removed 1 base from V and 2 bases from J, with 8 bases in between. The CDR3 length is 14 residues. Germline lookup yields CDR1 LGHDT and CDR2 YNNKEL (reference sequence). In DNA form, the CDR3 reads TGTGCCAGCAGCCAAGCGGTCAGGAACTATGGCTACACCTTC. This sequence encodes CASSQAVRNYGYTF.

The rearrangement links TRBV11-2 to TRBJ2-7; D might be TRBD2 (5 bases). This CDR3 comprises 14 residues. The V gene's germline CDR1 is SGHAT and CDR2 FQNNGV. The V and J ends lost 5 bases and 7 bases respectively, with 18 bases between them. The CDR3 loop is CASSPSSSRGEQYF. In DNA, the CDR3 is TGTGCCAGCAGCCCCTCATCCTCGCGCGGGGAGCAGTACTTC.

This sequence joins TRBV4-2 and TRBJ1-6; 7 nucleotides agree with TRBD1. The J segment lost 7 bases and the V segment lost 0 bases, leaving 3 bases of the junction unmatched. The CDR3 runs 15 residues. Germline V lookup: CDR1 LGHNA, CDR2 YNFKEQ. This CDR3 reads CASSQEYRGNSPLHF. CDR3 coding DNA: TGTGCCAGCAGCCAAGAGTACAGGGGAAATTCACCCCTCCACTTT.

This clonotype was observed a few times. The rearrangement uses TRBV7-9 and TRBJ2-1; D tentatively fits TRBD1 or TRBD2 (7 bases each). The CDR3 covers 17 residues. The germline CDR1 and CDR2 sequences are SEHNR and FQNEAQ (reference sequence). Trimming removed 10 bases from V and 0 bases from J, with 22 bases in between. CDR3 residues: CATEQGLGGSSYNEQFF. DNA of the CDR3: TGTGCCACCGAACAGGGGTTGGGAGGGAGCTCCTACAATGAGCAGTTCTTC.

This clonotype came up many times. CDR3: CSARGWKSSYNEQFF. CDR3 nucleotide sequence: TGCAGTGCTAGAGGTTGGAAATCGTCCTACAATGAGCAGTTCTTC. The J gene is TRBJ2-1, the V gene TRBV20-1, with D unclear. The CDR3 sequence is 15 residues long. With 1 base removed from V and 1 base from J, the gap between germline ends came to 11 bases. Germline lookup yields CDR1 DFQATT and CDR2 SNEGSKA (reference sequence).